This T cell receptor beta chain was recorded in a study of cytomegalovirus exposure and HLA in healthy donors listed by TCRdb under 2017. Turning to the overall study: In an earlier analysis of under 750 of the donors, less than 350 Gb of sequence data and 95 million to 130 million unique TCR beta sequences from 150 million to 200 million T cells were reported. An early release covering over 500 HLA-typed donors comprised approximately 290 gigabases of sequencing data and around 80 million unique TCR sequences. Every repertoire in the discovery cohort had been generated on one and the same sequencing platform. In a later genetic analysis, genome-wide SNP genotypes for about 60% of the 666 donors were used, and that subset was treated as a discovery cohort. The T cell repertoires of under 750 subjects were profiled by immunosequencing and related to cytomegalovirus serostatus. The later analysis used no new phenotypic data to find candidate immune exposures, relying instead on TCR beta sequences and their occurrence across donors. Of the 300 to 500 genotyped donors, 75% to 85% were placed in the genetic ancestry cluster associated with self-reported Caucasian donors. A separate validation cohort of some 130 different subjects was used in addition to the 666-subject first cohort. Across 300 to 500 genotyped donors of the cohort, an average of roughly 250,000 unique TCR beta nucleotide sequences per donor were sequenced, and 15% to 20% of those sequences were non-productive. The study combined high-throughput TCR immunosequencing, statistical association of individual TCRs with disease status, and machine learning to predict cytomegalovirus infection status. Because of strong linkage in the cohort, roughly five DR-DQ haplotypes were treated as single units for association and clustering. HLA typing included class I and class II loci at four-digit resolution. A later analysis re-analyzed previously published TCR beta repertoires from roughly 600 donors and added high-resolution HLA genotyping to study TCR occurrence patterns. An earlier analysis of approximately 630 of the donors applied high-throughput TCR beta sequencing to assess whether each TCR beta V gene segment acted as functional or pseudogenic. Donor age, sex, ethnicity and CMV serostatus were compiled alongside the repertoire data. Typing coverage differed by locus: A, B, C, DRB1 and DQB1 were typed in roughly 620-630 donors, DQA1 in 522, DPA1 in 600 to 610, and DPB1 in about 450. The study aimed to test whether cataloging public T cell receptors could reveal signatures of past pathogen exposure. What the research found in general, with its limitations: A further reported finding was that TCR beta sequences accurately predicted the HLA-A and HLA-B alleles for most subjects in the first cohort. In a later genetic analysis, fewer N-insertions in productive TCRs were reported among donors in an Asian-associated ancestry cluster than the roughly 700-donor mean. Correlated functional status among segregating V segments might reflect linkage disequilibrium, but an unknown experimental factor could not be ruled out. Only TCR beta chains were sequenced in this cohort, and the absence of alpha or paired-chain data limited detectable features. In both the original and validation cohorts, the classifier was reported to diagnose cytomegalovirus status with high specificity and sensitivity. For the cohort, immune exposure information was limited to CMV serostatus. The authors suggested that the approach could potentially be generalized to other disease states and immunological phenotypes. Because HLA typing was missing for some donors at each locus, association tests included only the typed subset. Most TCR sequences were observed very rarely across donors, whereas some public TCRs were present in many individuals. The 87-base-pair reads could not distinguish some IMGT-functional V segments, including TRBV6-2 and TRBV6-3, so those segments were excluded. A later genetic analysis associated a missense DCLRE1C variant with V-gene and J-gene trimming of TCR beta chains, and an independent cohort replicated the association. In vitro tests confirmed that a few of the cytomegalovirus-associated TCR beta chains recognize cytomegalovirus antigens. Approximately 18 rarely observed V segments, including chromosome 9 orphons, were excluded from the earlier analysis of 550 to 700 of the donors because counts were too low. A later analysis reported that several top co-occurrence clusters appeared linked to parvovirus B19, influenza, CMV and Epstein-Barr virus. In an earlier analysis of approximately 590 of the donors, most TCR beta V segments were observed in productive rearrangements about 90% or about 30% of the time, broadly matching IMGT annotations. According to a later analysis, most CMV-associated TCR beta chains appeared to be HLA-restricted, and the HLA associations seemed to be driven largely by CMV exposure. In a later analysis, HLA-associated TCR beta chains were found to be more clonally expanded and to have lower generation probabilities than equally common non-associated chains. In the study, around 150 TCR beta chains were listed as associated with cytomegalovirus. Presence/absence analyses assumed roughly uniform sequencing depth across donors, an assumption that may not hold. In a later analysis, the rate of TCR association differed among HLA loci, with DRB1 alleles having the most associated TCRs and HLA-C alleles having the fewest. At a false discovery rate of 0.05, a later analysis linked approximately 18,000 TCR beta sequences to specific HLA alleles. Strong co-occurrence of HLA alleles, especially DR and DQ, made assigning TCR associations to individual alleles difficult. A group of highly shared sequence variants was considered likely to be a technical artifact of the sequencing pipeline.

The cohort comprised around 700 healthy bone marrow donors. At the time of sampling, every cohort member was nominally healthy, though immune exposures that went unrecorded were likely present. The donor tested CMV seronegative, placing the donor among the 352 seronegative members of the cohort. A peripheral blood sample was collected from each donor, and TCR beta sequencing was performed on peripheral blood mononuclear cells. Genomic DNA was extracted from the blood cell samples with the Qiagen DNeasy Blood Extraction Kit. Libraries were made using the immunoSEQ multiplex PCR assay. For the multiplex PCR, a mixture combining 60 forward primers for TCR Vbeta segments and 13 reverse primers for TCR Jbeta segments was used. A multiplex PCR assay on genomic DNA amplified the CDR3 region of rearranged TCR beta genes. Amplified TCR beta libraries were sequenced as 87-base-pair reads on the Illumina HiSeq System. As for how the authors treated the data: In a later analysis, some 80 million unique TCR beta chains were counted across the 650 to 700 repertoires, and roughly 9.9 million of these chains were shared by at least two donors. To remove PCR and sequencing errors, raw reads were error-corrected and collapsed into unique sequences using a nearest-neighbor algorithm that merged closely related sequences. V, D and J gene segments were assigned by aligning CDR3 sequences to IMGT reference sequences. For a sequence to be retained, a match of at least six nucleotides was required to both a V gene segment and a J gene segment. A rearrangement counted as productive if the CDR3 had no stop codons and remained in frame with V and J, and every other rearrangement counted as non-productive. CDR3 was defined by IMGT convention, running from the second conserved V-encoded cysteine to the conserved J-encoded phenylalanine. The earlier analysis of about 560 of the donors excluded any sequence lacking an unambiguous match to a single V gene segment. An earlier analysis of about 590 of the donors classified V segments as functional when productive rearrangements were above 56.7% and as segregating when the standard deviation between donors was above 5%. To diagnose cytomegalovirus status from the catalog of TCR beta chain sequences, a statistical classification framework was built. In a later analysis, V and J genes were assigned by comparing TCR nucleotide sequences against IMGT/GENE-DB human TR gene sequences. The TCRdist pipeline was used in a later analysis to assign CDR3 sequences and most-parsimonious VDJ recombination scenarios. A later analysis defined each TCR beta chain by its CDR3 amino acid sequence plus V-gene family, and excluded reads lacking a unique V-gene family. As a way to deal with suspected cross-contamination and a sequencing artifact, a later analysis dropped over 550 nucleotide sequences that were highly shared and had low generation probability. For each public chain, a later analysis derived a clonal expansion index from normalized ranks of inferred template counts within each repertoire. In a later analysis, generation probabilities were computed with a VDJ recombination model fitted to out-of-frame rearrangements, and the resulting probabilities were checked against IGoR. Hypergeometric tests were used in a later analysis to score TCR-TCR, TCR-HLA and TCR-CMV co-occurrence, with a repertoire-size bias correction applied to the TCR pairs. In a later analysis, false discovery rates were estimated by permuting HLA or CMV assignments 20 times. In a later analysis, co-occurring TCRs were grouped with DBSCAN, and TCRdist sequence similarity was added when clustering was performed within HLA-allele-positive subsets. Repertoires with fewer than 30,000 or more than 120,000 public chains were left out of co-occurrence clustering, as were five repertoires with anomalous nucleotide sharing. TCRdb obtained this table from immuneACCESS and retained in-frame rearrangements with V and J assigned. These tables miss some clones; where compared with another copy, unresolved V genes account for less than half of the shortfall, and the remainder is unexplained. That table gives V, J and clone size, and the DNA gave D and trimming. The sample table contains about 140,000 clones; only one count was recorded for roughly 78% of them. The ten largest clones capture under 3% of the sample.

CDR1 and CDR2 (MNHEY, SMNVEV) derive from the germline V gene (reference sequence). At the junction V is shortened by 0 bases and J by 4 bases; bases outside the gene matches: 8. Reading from cysteine to phenylalanine, the CDR3 counts 16 amino acids. The sequence is cut down to CDR3 DNA, 48 bases in frame from base 1. On this clone: Its antigen is still unknown. No base quality information exists; no much larger clone differs at one position.

The sequenced sample consisted of PBMCs. Rearrangement joined TRBV27 to TRBJ1-2, and 7 junctional nucleotides match TRBD1. The clonotype originates from a female donor in good health and CMV-seronegative. The DNA reads TGTGCCAGCAGTTTATCCGTGTCTACAGGGGCCTATGGCTACACCTTC. Translated, it reads CASSLSVSTGAYGYTF.